This T cell receptor (beta chain) appears in the sequencing data of a study of tumor-infiltrating lymphocytes in localized non-small cell lung cancer. Study observations and caveats: Each assay used a separate piece of the same tissue. Higher tumor T cell infiltration than in uninvolved lung was supported by TCRbeta sequencing.

A remark on this clone: Its matching antigen is unknown.

The repertoire was sequenced with immunoSEQ multiplex PCR; TCRdb's copy has only in-frame clones and lacks some. The repertoire has under 8,000 clones, about 78% of them found once; the top ten carry around 9%. The germline V gene has CDR1 WNHNN and CDR2 SYGVQD (reference sequence). This CDR3 comprises 19 residues. V lost 6 bases and J 0 bases, leaving 21 bases between the germline ends. This TCR came from a human donor with non-small cell lung cancer. The sequenced material came from lung tumor tissue. The V and J genes are TRBV10-1 and TRBJ1-6, with D perhaps matching TRBD1 (6 bases). The CDR3 spells CASSPGGSRTSSYNSPLHF. CDR3 nucleotide sequence: TGCGCCAGCAGCCCGGGGGGCAGCCGCACGAGCTCCTATAATTCACCCCTCCACTTT.